The rows below give T cell receptor beta chains drawn from one sample of a study of human T cells and chemical hapten exposure. One entry per CDR3 protein, called by TCRdb with MiXCR from the RACE reads. In the table there are about 340,000 distinct CDR3 sequences, around 7% of which are singletons. The sequences come from whole blood, collected in connection with sensitization to the hapten diphenylcyclopropenone (DPC). Every receptor here comes from a woman younger than 30 with alopecia areata. Some clones in this sample may be carry-over from other donors' samples. The CDR3 runs from the conserved cysteine through the conserved F or W. The D gene is left open where the match is weak. Clone size is given for some rows only: seen once, a few or many times, or a class if the clone is expanded.

D gene | J gene | clone size | V gene | CDR3 protein | CDR3 DNA
TRBD2 | TRBJ2-3 | NA | TRBV6-1 | CASSPLAGEITQYF | TGTGCCAGCAGCCCACTAGCGGGGGAGATTACGCAGTATTTT
TRBD1 | TRBJ1-6 | few | TRBV18 | CASSTGQGSVSPLHF | TGTGCCAGCTCAACCGGACAGGGATCGGTATCACCCCTCCACTTT
NA | TRBJ1-1 | NA | TRBV6-5 | CASIPSEGRAFF | TGTGCCAGCATCCCCTCCGAGGGGAGAGCTTTCTTT
NA | TRBJ2-2 | once | TRBV12-3/TRBV12-4 | CASSLLITAGELFF | TGTGCCAGCAGTTTGTTAATCACGGCCGGGGAGCTGTTTTTT
TRBD1 | TRBJ2-1 | few | TRBV24-1 | CATSESTGNEQFF | TGTGCCACCAGTGAATCGACAGGGAATGAGCAGTTCTTC
NA | TRBJ2-1 | few | TRBV20-1 | CSARTLVGAAYNEQFF | TGCAGTGCTAGGACCCTCGTGGGAGCGGCCTACAATGAGCAGTTCTTC
NA | TRBJ1-2 | few | TRBV7-2 | CASSYQGGGYGYTF | TGTGCCAGCAGTTATCAGGGAGGGGGTTATGGCTACACCTTC
NA | TRBJ1-2 | NA | TRBV28 | CASSLSQGRNYGYTF | TGTGCCAGCAGTTTATCCCAGGGAAGGAACTATGGCTACACCTTC
TRBD2 | TRBJ2-2 | few | TRBV7-8 | CASSAPGTSNTGELFF | TGTGCCAGCAGCGCGCCCGGGACTAGCAACACCGGGGAGCTGTTTTTT
NA | TRBJ2-5 | NA | TRBV5-1 | CASSGIQGGATQYF | TGCGCCAGCAGCGGAATACAGGGAGGTGCGACCCAGTACTTC
NA | TRBJ2-7 | few | TRBV6-6 | CASSLPEGAHYEQYF | TGTGCCAGCAGTCTCCCGGAGGGGGCTCACTACGAGCAGTACTTC
NA | TRBJ2-7 | NA | TRBV20-1 | CSARAGKRYEQYF | TGCAGTGCTAGAGCTGGTAAAAGATACGAGCAGTACTTC
TRBD2 | TRBJ2-3 | NA | TRBV7-2 | CASSLMGGTITDTQYF | TGTGCCAGCAGCTTAATGGGGGGGACTATCACAGATACGCAGTATTTT
NA | TRBJ2-3 | few | TRBV28 | CASSAGDTQYF | TGTGCCAGCTCGGCGGGGGATACGCAGTATTTT
TRBD1 | TRBJ1-6 | many | TRBV2 | CASSEQGDNSPLHF | TGTGCCAGCAGTGAACAGGGGGACAATTCACCCCTCCACTTT
NA | TRBJ1-2 | few | TRBV5-1 | CASSLVAGEDSYTF | TGCGCCAGCAGCTTGGTCGCCGGGGAAGACAGCTACACCTTC
NA | TRBJ1-5 | NA | TRBV24-1 | CATAGGGNQPQHF | TGTGCCACCGCTGGAGGAGGCAATCAGCCCCAGCATTTT
TRBD1 | TRBJ1-1 | NA | TRBV7-2 | CASKATGIASEAFF | TGTGCCAGCAAGGCGACAGGGATCGCTTCTGAAGCTTTCTTT
TRBD1 | TRBJ2-2 | few | TRBV24-1 | CATSDLVGQGFGGELFF | TGTGCCACCAGTGATTTAGTGGGACAGGGCTTCGGCGGGGAGCTGTTTTTT
TRBD1 | TRBJ1-6 | NA | TRBV20-1 | CSARVLIWGPQGQGSPLHF | TGCAGTGCTAGAGTTCTTATCTGGGGACCACAGGGACAGGGATCACCCCTCCACTTT
NA | TRBJ1-5 | few | TRBV20-1 | CSASWDRDGYQPQHF | TGCAGTGCTAGTTGGGACCGAGATGGGTATCAGCCCCAGCATTTT
NA | TRBJ2-2 | few | TRBV7-2 | CASSLAPGLTGELFF | TGTGCCAGCAGCTTAGCCCCAGGGCTCACCGGGGAGCTGTTTTTT
TRBD1 | TRBJ1-5 | few | TRBV20-1 | CSALDRDSHQPQHF | TGCAGTGCTTTGGACAGGGATTCCCATCAGCCCCAGCATTTT
NA | TRBJ1-5 | few | TRBV24-1 | CATSTAGLGNQPQHF | TGTGCCACCAGTACGGCGGGATTGGGCAATCAGCCCCAGCATTTT
NA | TRBJ2-3 | few | TRBV6-2/TRBV6-3 | CASSYMAGPYTDTQYF | TGTGCCAGCAGTTACATGGCGGGGCCTTACACAGATACGCAGTATTTT
NA | TRBJ2-4 | NA | TRBV12-3/TRBV12-4 | CASSLGYRAKNIQYF | TGTGCCAGCAGTTTAGGTTACAGAGCCAAAAACATTCAGTACTTC
TRBD2 | TRBJ2-3 | many | TRBV12-3/TRBV12-4 | CASSLGLAGGQISTDTQYF | TGTGCCAGCAGTCTGGGACTAGCGGGGGGGCAAATCAGCACAGATACGCAGTATTTT
TRBD1 | TRBJ2-1 | few | TRBV24-1 | CATSVRDSSSYNEQFF | TGTGCCACCAGTGTTCGGGACAGTAGCTCCTACAATGAGCAGTTCTTC
NA | TRBJ1-2 | few | TRBV6-5 | CASGSPAPYGYTF | TGTGCCAGCGGGAGTCCTGCCCCCTATGGCTACACCTTC
NA | TRBJ1-5 | NA | TRBV10-3 | CAISRDTSNQPQHF | TGTGCCATCAGTCGGGACACTAGCAATCAGCCCCAGCATTTT
NA | TRBJ2-7 | many | TRBV27 | CASSSSAAFCGHEQYF | TGTGCCAGCAGTTCCTCTGCAGCCTTTTGTGGGCACGAGCAGTACTTC
TRBD1 | TRBJ1-5 | many | TRBV7-2 | CASSPNRGRVNQPQHF | TGTGCCAGCAGCCCAAACAGGGGGCGGGTCAATCAGCCCCAGCATTTT
TRBD1 | TRBJ2-4 | many | TRBV20-1 | CSARLRDRDIQYF | TGCAGTGCTAGACTCCGGGACAGAGACATTCAGTACTTC
NA | TRBJ1-5 | NA | TRBV6-5 | CASNFRGQPQHF | TGTGCCAGCAATTTCCGGGGTCAGCCCCAGCATTTT
TRBD1 | TRBJ1-2 | many | TRBV7-9 | CASSPSSGGRGYTF | TGTGCCAGCAGCCCCTCGTCAGGGGGCCGTGGCTACACCTTC
NA | TRBJ2-3 | many | TRBV6-5 | CASSYYAGTDTQYF | TGTGCCAGCAGTTACTACGCAGGGACAGATACGCAGTATTTT
TRBD1 | TRBJ2-3 | many | TRBV4-2 | CASSLGQGAGTDTQYF | TGTGCCAGCAGCCTGGGACAGGGGGCTGGCACAGATACGCAGTATTTT
NA | TRBJ2-2 | few | TRBV5-5 | CASSLNRNTGELFF | TGTGCCAGCAGCTTAAATAGGAACACCGGGGAGCTGTTTTTT
NA | TRBJ2-1 | few | TRBV7-9 | CASRAAQASSSYNEQFF | TGTGCCAGCAGAGCCGCCCAGGCCTCCAGCTCCTACAATGAGCAGTTCTTC
NA | TRBJ1-2 | many | TRBV19 | CASSRGTANYGYTF | TGTGCCAGTAGTAGAGGCACGGCTAACTATGGCTACACCTTC
NA | TRBJ2-3 | few | TRBV29-1 | CSVEGALPNADTQYF | TGCAGCGTTGAAGGGGCCCTCCCAAATGCAGATACGCAGTATTTT
TRBD1 | TRBJ1-1 | few | TRBV20-1 | CSALRGDRAAEAFF | TGCAGTGCTCTAAGGGGGGACAGGGCTGCGGAAGCTTTCTTT
TRBD1 | TRBJ2-7 | few | TRBV15 | CATASGKGAGYEQYF | TGTGCCACCGCCAGCGGTAAGGGGGCGGGTTACGAGCAGTACTTC
TRBD1 | TRBJ2-2 | few | TRBV4-3 | CASSHRQGWTGELFF | TGCGCCAGCAGCCACAGACAGGGGTGGACCGGGGAGCTGTTTTTT
TRBD1 | TRBJ1-2 | NA | TRBV7-2 | CASRHRGLFGGYTF | TGTGCCAGCCGCCACAGGGGACTTTTTGGCGGCTACACCTTC
TRBD2 | TRBJ2-1 | NA | TRBV18 | CASSEAGLAGIF | TGTGCCAGCTCGGAAGCGGGACTAGCGGGGATCTTC
NA | TRBJ2-6 | many | TRBV28 | CASTSRDSGANVLTF | TGTGCCAGCACCAGTCGGGACTCTGGGGCCAACGTCCTGACTTTC
NA | TRBJ2-1 | NA | TRBV20-1 | CSARVPLAPSYNEQFF | TGCAGTGCTAGAGTTCCTCTAGCGCCCTCCTACAATGAGCAGTTCTTC
TRBD1 | TRBJ2-6 | NA | TRBV12-3/TRBV12-4 | CASSRDRAVGANVLTF | TGTGCCAGCAGTAGGGACAGGGCGGTTGGGGCCAACGTCCTGACTTTC
NA | TRBJ2-5 | few | TRBV7-9 | CASSTPFGTPETQYF | TGTGCCAGCAGCACACCATTCGGGACGCCGGAGACCCAGTACTTC
TRBD1 | TRBJ2-7 | NA | TRBV28 | CASSSPGTASSYEQYF | TGTGCCAGCAGCTCACCCGGGACAGCGAGCTCCTACGAGCAGTACTTC
NA | TRBJ2-3 | NA | TRBV28 | CASSPLTEDTDTQYF | TGTGCCAGCAGCCCGCTGACAGAAGACACAGATACGCAGTATTTT
NA | TRBJ1-2 | NA | TRBV7-2 | CASSPRLQDLYGYTF | TGTGCCAGCAGCCCGCGGTTACAGGACCTCTATGGCTACACCTTC
NA | TRBJ1-1 | few | TRBV4-3 | CASSQDRAGDTEAFF | TGCGCCAGCAGCCAAGATAGGGCAGGGGACACTGAAGCTTTCTTT
NA | TRBJ1-2 | few | TRBV4-2 | CASSQEGGRTYGYTF | TGTGCCAGCAGCCAAGAAGGGGGGAGAACCTATGGCTACACCTTC
NA | TRBJ1-2 | NA | TRBV4-2 | CASSQAQNSLGYTF | TGTGCCAGCAGCCAAGCACAGAATAGCCTTGGCTACACCTTC
NA | TRBJ2-3 | NA | TRBV4-2 | CASSPGLFTDTQYF | TGTGCCAGCAGCCCCGGACTTTTTACAGATACGCAGTATTTT
NA | TRBJ2-3 | NA | TRBV5-1 | CASSPGASDTQCF | TGCGCCAGCAGCCCGGGGGCCAGCGATACGCAGTGTTTT
NA | TRBJ2-6 | NA | TRBV7-9 | CASSRQTTGANVLTF | TGTGCCAGCAGCCGACAGACGACGGGGGCCAACGTCCTGACTTTC